Each of the 28 T cell receptor beta chains below was sequenced from the same sample in a study of metastatic and nonmetastatic thyroid tumors. TCRdb reprocessed the PCR reads via MiXCR. The data contain 27,000 or so clones, roughly 26% of them singletons. Treatment of any kind had been given to no patient before thyroid surgery. Material for sequencing was blood. Every receptor here comes from a female donor with papillary thyroid cancer or a benign thyroid nodule (not recorded which). Some clones in this sample may be carry-over from other donors' samples.

By share, this clone ranks as medium-sized (0.01 to 0.1%). The chain couples TRBV6-1 to TRBJ2-7; D ambiguous. The ends were cut back, 5 bases at V and 2 bases at J, with 4 bases in the middle. Germline loops: CDR1 MNHNS, CDR2 SASEGT. CDR3 length: 11 amino acids. The CDR3 reads CASSSTYEQYF. The CDR3 DNA reads TGTGCCAGCAGTTCAACCTACGAGCAGTACTTC.

The table lists this clone with many counts. This chain joins TRBV27 and TRBJ2-5; tentatively, D is TRBD1 (5 bases). The CDR3 is 14 residues long. Trimming stripped 6 bases from V and 7 bases from J, with 18 bases between. Germline CDR1 reads MNHEY; CDR2 reads SMNVEV (reference sequence). The CDR3 DNA follows: TGTGCCAGCAGACCACAGTCACAGGTGGGGACCCAGTACTTC. Translating gives CASRPQSQVGTQYF.

This clone was observed a few times. The chain recombines TRBV27 with TRBJ2-3; D is perhaps TRBD1 (5 bases). Germline V gives CDR1 MNHEY, CDR2 SMNVEV (reference sequence). V lost 5 bases and J lost 3, with 12 bases in between. The CDR3 consists of 14 residues. CDR3 bases: TGTGCCAGCAGTCCACAGGACGGGACAGATACGCAGTATTTT. Amino acid sequence: CASSPQDGTDTQYF.

This clone came up many times. Other DNA sequences within the sample encode an identical CDR3. The CDR3: CASTPNRDHGYTF. The CDR3 bases are TGCGCCAGCACTCCGAACAGGGACCATGGCTACACCTTC. The chain combines TRBV10-2 with TRBJ1-2; D might be TRBD1 (6 bases). V shed 7 bases and J shed 6 bases, with 15 bases lying between them. Per the germline V gene, CDR1 is WSHSY and CDR2 is SAAADI. This CDR3 is built from 13 residues.

The rearrangement uses TRBV5-1 and TRBJ1-6; TRBD1 aligns across 10 bases. V was clipped by 3 bases and J by 9 bases; unmatched bases: 9. Germline CDR1 and CDR2: SGHRS and YFSETQ. This CDR3 spans 16 amino acids. The CDR3 loop is CASSWTRGTGASPLHF. The DNA for the CDR3 is TGCGCCAGCAGCTGGACCCGGGGGACAGGGGCTTCACCCCTCCACTTT.

Sample share makes this clone medium-sized (0.01 to 0.1%). The genes are TRBV5-1 and TRBJ2-1; TRBD2 agrees at 12 bases. V trimming: 0 bases; J trimming: 6 bases; junction bases outside the gene matches: 7. The CDR3 contains 17 residues. The V gene's germline CDR1 is SGHRS and CDR2 YFSETQ. The CDR3 bases are TGCGCCAGCAGCTTGGATCTAGCGGGAGGGCCTGGCAATGAGCAGTTCTTC. Its protein product is CASSLDLAGGPGNEQFF.

This clone showed up many times. The J gene is TRBJ2-7, the V gene TRBV9; a weak D match, TRBD1 (6 bases). From germline, CDR1 is SGDLS and CDR2 YYNGEE. This CDR3 contains 15 residues. Trimming took off 3 bases at V and 0 bases at J, with 13 bases between the two ends. The CDR3 region is CASSAGQHSSYEQYF. The CDR3, as DNA: TGTGCCAGCAGCGCCGGACAGCATAGCTCCTACGAGCAGTACTTC.

This clone showed up just once. Without the conserved terminal phenylalanine or tryptophan, this CDR3 likely stems from a read error. Because the CDR3's place on the DNA is in doubt, the DNA is left out and the CDR3 is given as listed by TCRdb. The rearrangement uses TRBV3-1 and TRBJ2-5; whether TRBD2, the table's D call, matches the DNA was not checked. The CDR3 adds up to 16 amino acids, both ends counted. Germline loops: CDR1 LGHDT, CDR2 YNNKEL (reference sequence). This chain's CDR3 is CASSRISGSGGETQHS.

Concerning this clone: Other nucleotide sequences from this sample produce the same CDR3. The V gene is TRBV24-1, the J gene TRBJ2-1; 8 nucleotides align to TRBD2. The J segment lost 5 bases and the V segment lost 5 bases, leaving 13 bases of the junction unmatched. The CDR3 runs 17 residues. Germline V CDR1 and CDR2: KGHDR, SFDVKD. The CDR3 is CATSAPSGGSFNNEQFF. In DNA form, the CDR3 reads TGTGCCACCAGTGCACCTTCGGGAGGGAGCTTCAACAATGAGCAGTTCTTC.

The chain recombines TRBV6-1 with TRBJ2-7, with TRBD2 matching over 7 bases. The V segment lost 6 bases and the J segment 3 bases; nucleotides outside the gene matches: 8. CDR1 and CDR2 from the germline V gene are MNHNS and SASEGT. This CDR3 region has 14 residues. This CDR3 reads CASSAGLDSYEQYF. CDR3 bases: TGTGCCAGCAGCGCAGGACTAGATAGCTACGAGCAGTACTTC.

As for this clone: A junction end diverges from the germline sequence, so it may reflect a read error. J is TRBJ2-7 and V is TRBV7-9; no firm D call. This CDR3 is built from 14 residues. Germline V CDR1 and CDR2: SEHNR, FQNEAQ (reference sequence). CDR3 region: CASSLVGESYDQYF. DNA for the CDR3: TGTGCCAGCAGCTTAGTGGGCGAATCCTACGATCAGTACTTC. Combining the CDR3 with reference TRBV7-9 and TRBJ2-7 gives the whole variable domain DTGVSQNPRHKITKRGQNVTFRCDPISEHNRLYWYRQTLGQGPEFLTYFQNEAQLEKSRLLSDRFSAERPKGSFSTLEIQRTEQGDSAMYLCASSLVGESYDQYFGPGTRLTVT.

This clone has at least ten counts. This rearrangement joins TRBV6-1 to TRBJ1-1, with 7 bases aligning to TRBD1. J lost 4 bases, V lost 6 bases, and 11 bases had no gene match. The CDR3 has 15 residues. Germline V CDR1 and CDR2: MNHNS, SASEGT. Here the CDR3 DNA reads TGTGCCAGCAGCCCATCCAGGGGGAAGGGCACTGAAGCTTTCTTT. This sequence encodes CASSPSRGKGTEAFF.

By share, this clone counts as medium-sized. The chain joins TRBV28 to TRBJ1-3; D uncertain. CDR1 and CDR2 from the germline V gene are MDHEN and SYDVKM. The CDR3 is 14 amino acids. The V end lost 8 bases, the J end lost 2 bases, and 13 bases lay between the germline ends. CDR3 residues: CASLDPGAGNTIYF. CDR3 sequence (DNA): TGTGCCAGCCTTGACCCCGGTGCTGGAAACACCATATATTTT. Drawing the rest from reference TRBV28 and TRBJ1-3, the complete variable domain is DVKVTQSSRYLVKRTGEKVFLECVQDMDHENMFWYRQDPGLGLRLIYFSYDVKMKEKGDIPEGYSVSREKKERFSLILESASTNQTSMYLCASLDPGAGNTIYFGEGSWLTVV.

Many counts were recorded for this clone. V gene TRBV20-1 combines with J gene TRBJ1-1; D is perhaps TRBD1 (6 bases). The ends were cut back, 6 bases at V and 3 bases at J, with 17 bases in the middle. From germline, CDR1 is DFQATT and CDR2 SNEGSKA (reference sequence). This CDR3 region has 14 residues. The CDR3 protein is CSAPWGGRDTEAFF. CDR3 sequence (DNA): TGCAGTGCCCCCTGGGGGGGGCGTGACACTGAAGCTTTCTTT.

In regard to this clone: This is likely a read error, given that the CDR3 carries no conserved phenylalanine or tryptophan at its end. Because the CDR3's place on the DNA is in doubt, the DNA is left out and the CDR3 is given as listed by TCRdb. Other DNA sequences in the sample encode the same CDR3. The gene calls are TRBV14 and TRBJ2-7; TRBD1, as called in the table, went unchecked against the DNA. Germline loops: CDR1 SGHDN, CDR2 FVKESK. The length of the CDR3 is 9 amino acids, counting both ends. CDR3: CASSQPPAG.

By frequency in the sample, this clone is medium-sized (0.01 to 0.1%). The genes are TRBV19 and TRBJ2-2, with unresolved D. The V end lost 6 bases, the J end lost 4 bases, and 6 bases lay between the germline ends. CDR3 length: 12 residues. The germline CDR1 and CDR2 sequences are LNHDA and SQIVND (reference sequence). DNA of the CDR3: TGTGCCAGTAGAAAAGCCACCGGGGAGCTGTTTTTT. Translating gives CASRKATGELFF.

This clone has only a few counts. The chain recombines TRBV6-1 with TRBJ1-6; no clear D gene. Per the germline V gene, CDR1 is MNHNS and CDR2 is SASEGT. V lost 4 bases to trimming and J lost 0 bases, with 16 bases between them. CDR3 size: 18 residues. DNA for the CDR3: TGTGCCAGCAGTGGGGTTACACTGATTAGCTCCTATAATTCACCCCTCCACTTT. This translates into CASSGVTLISSYNSPLHF.

CDR3 coding DNA: TGTGCCAGCAGTGTAGGGACTGAAGCTTTCTTT. Its protein is CASSVGTEAFF. The chain combines TRBV25-1 with TRBJ1-1, with D unresolved. The germline gives CDR1 MGHDK, CDR2 SYGVNS. CDR3 length equals 11 residues. V lost 4 bases, J lost 5 bases, and 5 bases lay in between.

The chain is built from TRBV20-1 and TRBJ2-5; no firm D call. From germline, CDR1 is DFQATT and CDR2 SNEGSKA (reference sequence). The CDR3 runs to 12 residues. V lost 6 bases to trimming and J lost 7 bases, with 15 bases between them. DNA of the CDR3: TGCAGTGCCCAGGCCCTGGTGGTGACCCAGTACTTC. Residues: CSAQALVVTQYF.

This clone was seen many times. This chain connects TRBV7-8 to TRBJ2-1; 11 nucleotides line up with TRBD2. The CDR3 runs to 16 residues. Germline CDR1 is SGHVS and CDR2 is FQNEAQ. J gave up 10 bases and V 5 bases, and 13 bases lay outside the gene matches. The CDR3 sequence is CASSGGTLAGGREQFF. CDR3 coding DNA: TGTGCCAGCAGCGGGGGGACCCTAGCGGGAGGCCGGGAGCAGTTCTTC.

This clone was observed at least ten times. This chain links TRBV29-1 with TRBJ2-6; D gene unclear. Trimming left V 3 bases short and J 1 base short, with 4 bases between. Per germline, CDR1 SQVTM and CDR2 ANQGSEA. The CDR3 has 13 amino acids. As DNA, the CDR3 is TGCAGCGTTGATGGGTCTGGGGCCAACGTCCTGACTTTC. This translates into CSVDGSGANVLTF.

This clone has at least ten counts. V and J are TRBV25-1 and TRBJ2-1; 8 nucleotides match TRBD1. CDR3 length: 15 amino acids. The J segment lost 0 bases and the V segment lost 4 bases, leaving 2 bases of the junction unmatched. Germline assignment: CDR1 MGHDK and CDR2 SYGVNS. In DNA, the CDR3 is TGTGCCAGCAGTGGGGACAGGCGCTCCTACAATGAGCAGTTCTTC. This encodes CASSGDRRSYNEQFF. The entire variable domain, with the rest obtained from reference TRBV25-1 and TRBJ2-1, is as follows: EADIYQTPRYLVIGTGKKITLECSQTMGHDKMYWYQQDPGMELHLIHYSYGVNSTEKGDLSSESTVSRIRTEHFPLTLESARPSHTSQYLCASSGDRRSYNEQFFGPGTRLTVL.

This clone showed up just a few times. Since a much larger clone is just one base distant, this may be a read error. This chain joins TRBV20-1 and TRBJ1-4, with D hard to call. Per germline, CDR1 DFQATT and CDR2 SNEGSKA (reference sequence). With 0 bases removed from V and 6 bases from J, the gap between germline ends came to 11 bases. The CDR3 is 14 amino acids. The CDR3 nucleotides are TGCAGTGCTAGAGATCGGCAGTCTCATGAAAAACTGTTTTTT. Translation: CSARDRQSHEKLFF.

This clone has ten or more counts. A much larger clone lies one base from this, so it may be a read error. This rearrangement joins TRBV10-2 to TRBJ2-7; no reliable D call. CDR3 size: 13 residues. V lost 5 bases and J 1 base, leaving 9 bases between the germline ends. Germline CDR1 and CDR2: WSHSY and SAAADI. This chain's CDR3 is CASSRRASYEQYV. CDR3 bases: TGCGCCAGCAGTCGACGAGCATCCTACGAGCAGTACGTC.

By its share, this clone is medium-sized. The genes are TRBV27 and TRBJ2-7, with 11 bases identical to TRBD2. With 0 bases clipped from V and 3 bases from J, the junction kept 4 bases outside the gene matches. Germline V gene sequence: CDR1 MNHEY, CDR2 SMNVEV (reference sequence). This CDR3 has 16 amino acids. CDR3 loop: CASSLSFGTSGYEQYF. The DNA for the CDR3 is TGTGCCAGCAGTTTATCGTTCGGGACTAGCGGCTACGAGCAGTACTTC.

This clone was found many times. V is TRBV29-1 and J is TRBJ1-5; D is unresolved. The CDR3 consists of 13 residues. Trimming took off 7 bases at V and 6 bases at J, with 16 bases between the two ends. Germline V gene data show CDR1 as SQVTM and CDR2 as ANQGSEA. The CDR3 DNA is TGCAGCGGCGCCCTTGGAGCGGGTCAGCCCCAGCATTTT. Translating gives CSGALGAGQPQHF.

This clone appeared a few times. This chain links TRBV6-1 with TRBJ1-5, with D possibly TRBD1 on 5 matching bases. Germline CDR1 is MNHNS and CDR2 is SASEGT. The CDR3 extends over 13 amino acids. The chain's CDR3 is CDRTRAGGQPQHF. CDR3 bases: TGTGACAGGACCCGAGCCGGAGGCCAGCCCCAGCATTTT.

This clone came up a few times. A junction boundary mismatches the germline segment, possibly from a read error. Other DNA sequences in this specimen translate into the identical CDR3. The chain has TRBV12-3 or TRBV12-4 and TRBJ1-1; 9 bases are shared with TRBD1. This CDR3 is built from 14 residues. CDR3 loop: CASRDRGIYTEAFF. The DNA for the CDR3 is TGTGCCAGCAGGGACAGGGGTATTTACACTGAAGCCTTCTTT.